This is a list of T cell receptor beta chains from one sample in a study of OX40 agonist ivuxolimab in advanced cancers. Repertoires were generated with immunoSEQ multiplex PCR, while TCRdb's copy carries only in-frame clones and drops some. The sample consists of tens of thousands of clones, around 81% of them appearing once. This material consisted of CD4+ or CD8+ T cells sorted from blood, taken in a trial of the OX40 agonist ivuxolimab. The receptors shown here come from an adult with an advanced solid tumor such as melanoma, head and neck, liver or kidney cancer. CDR3s leave out the opening cysteine and the closing phenylalanine or tryptophan. Each record gives: CDR3 length, J gene, V gene, CDR3 protein.

CDR3 length: 13; J gene: TRBJ2-7; V gene: TRBV5-5; CDR3 protein: ASSSPGTLTYEQY
CDR3 length: 10; J gene: TRBJ1-5; V gene: TRBV28; CDR3 protein: ASQLSNQPQH
CDR3 length: 13; J gene: TRBJ1-1; V gene: TRBV6-1; CDR3 protein: ASTSMDRGLTEAF
CDR3 length: 14; J gene: TRBJ1-2; V gene: TRBV6-1; CDR3 protein: ASSEAKRTGVYGYT
CDR3 length: 13; J gene: TRBJ1-6; V gene: TRBV18; CDR3 protein: ASSPPEGDNSPLH
CDR3 length: 16; J gene: TRBJ1-6; V gene: TRBV27; CDR3 protein: ASSSRGPTSSYNSPLH
CDR3 length: 12; J gene: TRBJ2-5; V gene: TRBV7-2; CDR3 protein: ASSSTGQQETQY
CDR3 length: 14; J gene: TRBJ1-3; V gene: TRBV5-5; CDR3 protein: ASSLEGQAGGNTIY
CDR3 length: 12; J gene: TRBJ1-5; V gene: TRBV19; CDR3 protein: ASSPTGLNQPQH
CDR3 length: 11; J gene: TRBJ2-2; V gene: TRBV7-8; CDR3 protein: ASSPSDSGELF
CDR3 length: 11; J gene: TRBJ1-2; V gene: TRBV6-1; CDR3 protein: ASSDGQLYGYT
CDR3 length: 11; J gene: TRBJ1-1; V gene: TRBV5-1; CDR3 protein: ASSLWGGTEAF
CDR3 length: 14; J gene: TRBJ2-1; V gene: TRBV5-1; CDR3 protein: ASSPVEGGRYNEQF
CDR3 length: 12; J gene: TRBJ2-5; V gene: TRBV4-2; CDR3 protein: ASSQTQAKETQY
CDR3 length: 16; J gene: TRBJ2-2; V gene: TRBV27; CDR3 protein: ASSLSGSGTGGTGELF
CDR3 length: 13; J gene: TRBJ1-5; V gene: TRBV6-6; CDR3 protein: ASSYTRGSNQPQH
CDR3 length: 12; J gene: TRBJ2-7; V gene: TRBV4-1; CDR3 protein: ASSQAESSYEQY
CDR3 length: 14; J gene: TRBJ2-2; V gene: TRBV2; CDR3 protein: ASTARDRGNTGELF
CDR3 length: 14; J gene: TRBJ1-6; V gene: TRBV23-1; CDR3 protein: ASSQPGRDRDSPLH
CDR3 length: 11; J gene: TRBJ1-5; V gene: TRBV18; CDR3 protein: ASSRGVNQPQH
CDR3 length: 11; J gene: TRBJ2-7; V gene: TRBV6-1; CDR3 protein: ASSEYGNLEQY
CDR3 length: 13; J gene: TRBJ1-5; V gene: TRBV18; CDR3 protein: ASSDDRGWDQPQH
CDR3 length: 10; J gene: TRBJ2-5; V gene: TRBV5-1; CDR3 protein: ASSAQQETQY
CDR3 length: 11; J gene: TRBJ1-1; V gene: TRBV6-5; CDR3 protein: ASSLPGGTEAF
CDR3 length: 15; J gene: TRBJ2-7; V gene: TRBV4-1; CDR3 protein: ASSQVLAGVISYEQY
CDR3 length: 13; J gene: TRBJ1-1; V gene: TRBV5-1; CDR3 protein: ASSSRGGGDTEAF
CDR3 length: 13; J gene: TRBJ1-5; V gene: TRBV27; CDR3 protein: ASSPQGAKNQPQH
CDR3 length: 13; J gene: TRBJ2-7; V gene: TRBV28; CDR3 protein: ASSFRTSESYEQY
CDR3 length: 14; J gene: TRBJ1-5; V gene: TRBV2; CDR3 protein: ASRDHRGPRNQPQH
CDR3 length: 11; J gene: TRBJ1-2; V gene: TRBV2; CDR3 protein: ASSDPGRGGYT
CDR3 length: 14; J gene: TRBJ1-2; V gene: TRBV15; CDR3 protein: ATSREGQGLAYGYT
CDR3 length: 12; J gene: TRBJ1-1; V gene: TRBV5-4; CDR3 protein: ASSLQAVNTEAF
CDR3 length: 10; J gene: TRBJ2-1; V gene: TRBV5-4; CDR3 protein: ASSLLNNEQF
CDR3 length: 9; J gene: TRBJ1-1; V gene: TRBV4-1; CDR3 protein: ASSFATRAF
CDR3 length: 13; J gene: TRBJ1-3; V gene: TRBV2; CDR3 protein: ASGGGRTAGNTIY
CDR3 length: 13; J gene: TRBJ1-4; V gene: TRBV7-9; CDR3 protein: ASSFTGDSPEKLF
CDR3 length: 15; J gene: TRBJ2-7; V gene: TRBV5-6; CDR3 protein: ASSLDLGGIFSYEQY
CDR3 length: 12; J gene: TRBJ2-7; V gene: TRBV7-2; CDR3 protein: ASSLDRGSYEQY
CDR3 length: 10; J gene: TRBJ1-2; V gene: TRBV6-1; CDR3 protein: ASYQLSAGYT
CDR3 length: 14; J gene: TRBJ2-5; V gene: TRBV5-4; CDR3 protein: ASSSRTTAHQETQY
CDR3 length: 8; J gene: TRBJ1-3; V gene: TRBV12-2; CDR3 protein: ASRAGTIY
CDR3 length: 14; J gene: TRBJ2-3; V gene: TRBV5-4; CDR3 protein: ASSRPGQGVGDTQY
CDR3 length: 12; J gene: TRBJ2-5; V gene: TRBV6-6; CDR3 protein: ASSYDSAQETQY
CDR3 length: 13; J gene: TRBJ1-5; V gene: TRBV28; CDR3 protein: ASTRDRRVDQPQH
CDR3 length: 13; J gene: TRBJ1-1; V gene: TRBV5-1; CDR3 protein: ASSLDGGRATEAF
CDR3 length: 13; J gene: NA; V gene: TRBV5-4; CDR3 protein: ASSPGQGISYEQY